These 14 T cell receptor beta chains share one sample of origin, sequenced in a study of CD8+ T cells in alopecia areata listed by TCRdb under 2018. Library construction relied on the immunoSEQ multiplex PCR assay. To provide template for TCR sequencing, every sample had RNA extracted and reverse transcribed into cDNA. TCRdb carries this immuneACCESS record with in-frame sequences only. Its versions omit some clonotypes, under half of them owing to an unresolved V gene in the studies checked, with the rest unexplained. The table for this sample lists under 15,000 clones; roughly three fifths of them were counted only once. Together, the top ten hold around 13% of the sample. From alopecia areata patients, peripheral blood was collected along with lesional scalp punch biopsies. Sequenced sample: skin. The receptors were sampled from a human donor with alopecia areata.

V and J are TRBV28 and TRBJ2-3; TRBD2 might be the D (6 bases). Germline V gene sequence: CDR1 MDHEN, CDR2 SYDVKM. The CDR3 is made up of 15 amino acids. With 3 bases removed from V and 4 bases from J, the gap between germline ends came to 14 bases. The CDR3 nucleotides read TGTGCCAGCAGTTTTCTGGGGGGACGGGCAGATACGCAGTATTTT. This gives the protein CASSFLGGRADTQYF.

This clone is judged medium-sized. V is TRBV4-1 and J is TRBJ1-1; unclear D gene. Trimming took 6 bases from V and 1 from J, leaving 9 bases between them. Looked up from germline, CDR1 is MGHRA and CDR2 is YSYEKL. The CDR3 loop spans 13 amino acids. Written as DNA, the CDR3 is TGCGCCAGCAGTCGGACCGAGAACACTGAAGCTTTCTTT. It encodes CASSRTENTEAFF.

This clone was observed a few times. J is TRBJ1-2 and V is TRBV28; 7 bases agree with TRBD1. The CDR3 is made up of 14 amino acids. Losses at the gene ends were 3 bases for V and 8 bases for J; bases not matched to a gene: 9. The germline V gene encodes CDR1 MDHEN and CDR2 SYDVKM. The DNA for the CDR3 is TGTGCCAGCAGTTTTGGGACAGACAGGATAGGCTACACCTTC. It encodes CASSFGTDRIGYTF.

The sample holds a few counts of this clone. The same CDR3 is also encoded by other DNA sequences in this sample. The chain couples TRBV11-2 to TRBJ2-2, with D unclear. Germline assignment: CDR1 SGHAT and CDR2 FQNNGV. The CDR3 has 12 residues. Trimming took 4 bases from V and 0 from J, leaving 0 bases between them. CDR3 residues: CASSSNTGELFF. Here the CDR3 DNA reads TGTGCCAGCAGCTCGAACACCGGGGAGCTGTTTTTT.

V gene TRBV7-2 combines with J gene TRBJ1-1; D is unclear. The germline CDR1 and CDR2 sequences are SGHTA and FQGNSA. The CDR3 is 13 amino acids. V shed 3 bases and J shed 2 bases, with 7 bases lying between them. CDR3 sequence: CASSLGKNTEAFF. In DNA form, the CDR3 reads TGTGCCAGCAGCTTGGGGAAAAACACTGAAGCTTTCTTT.

This clone has just a few counts. The chain joins TRBV5-1 to TRBJ2-5; TRBD1 agrees at 7 bases. The CDR3 is 14 amino acids. V trimming: 7 bases; J trimming: 9 bases; junction bases outside the gene matches: 15. Germline V gives CDR1 SGHRS, CDR2 YFSETQ. The CDR3 nucleotides are TGCGCCAGCGACCACCGGGACAGCCACCTTTCCCAGTACTTC. Amino acid sequence: CASDHRDSHLSQYF.

The chain links TRBV7-2 to TRBJ2-1; D unclear. Germline V lookup: CDR1 SGHTA, CDR2 FQGNSA. The V and J ends lost 1 base and 5 bases respectively, with 9 bases between them. This CDR3 has 14 amino acids. CDR3 nucleotides: TGTGCCAGCAGCTTAGAGTATAGCAACAATGAGCAGTTCTTC. It specifies CASSLEYSNNEQFF.

The genes are TRBV27 and TRBJ1-5; possibly TRBD1 for D (5 bases). Germline V gives CDR1 MNHEY, CDR2 SMNVEV (reference sequence). The CDR3 contains 13 residues. Trimming removed 3 bases from V and 6 bases from J, with 9 bases in between. The chain's CDR3 is CASSFGGAQPQHF. In nucleotides, the CDR3 is TGTGCCAGCAGTTTTGGGGGAGCTCAGCCCCAGCATTTT.

The V and J genes are TRBV30 and TRBJ2-1, with no clear D. The V end was cut by 1 base, the J end by 5 bases, with 15 bases between. This CDR3 comprises 15 residues. Germline CDR1 is GTSNPN and CDR2 is SVGIG (reference sequence). The CDR3 reads CAWSGSYRRNNEQFF. The CDR3 DNA reads as TGTGCCTGGAGTGGGTCTTATAGGAGAAACAATGAGCAGTTCTTC.

The chain combines TRBV28 with TRBJ2-7, with TRBD1 matching 7 bases. The CDR3 has 15 residues. Germline values: CDR1 MDHEN, CDR2 SYDVKM. The V gene end was trimmed by 3 bases and the J gene end by 0 bases; junction bases not matched to a gene: 5. The CDR3 sequence is CASSLSGTDSYEQYF. In DNA form, the CDR3 reads TGTGCCAGCAGTTTGTCCGGGACAGACTCCTACGAGCAGTACTTC.

This clone has only one observation. The chain uses TRBV18 and TRBJ2-3, with D unresolved. Per the germline V gene, CDR1 is KGHSH and CDR2 is LQKENI. Trimming removed 3 bases from V and 8 bases from J, with 15 bases in between. CDR3 size: 14 residues. CDR3 protein: CASSPTMGEATQYF. The DNA of the CDR3 is TGTGCCAGCTCACCGACAATGGGTGAAGCTACGCAGTATTTT.

This clone was seen a few times. V gene TRBV30 combines with J gene TRBJ1-1, with D maybe TRBD1 (5 bases). The V and J ends lost 0 bases and 6 bases respectively, with 14 bases between them. CDR3 length: 14 amino acids. Germline-derived CDR1 and CDR2 are GTSNPN and SVGIG (reference sequence). CDR3 coding DNA: TGTGCCTGGAGTGTAAACCGGGGGTTTTCTGAAGCTTTCTTT. Protein product: CAWSVNRGFSEAFF.

This clone has only a few counts. This sequence joins TRBV5-1 and TRBJ2-1, with D unclear. Germline V CDR1 and CDR2: SGHRS, YFSETQ. Trimming shortened V by 9 bases and J by 8 bases, and 6 bases separated the two germline ends. The CDR3 is 9 residues long. Here the CDR3 reads CATSDEQFF. The CDR3 DNA reads as TGCGCCACCTCGGATGAGCAGTTCTTC. Combining the CDR3 with reference TRBV5-1 and TRBJ2-1 gives the whole variable domain KAGVTQTPRYLIKTRGQQVTLSCSPISGHRSVSWYQQTPGQGLQFLFEYFSETQRNKGNFPGRFSGRQFSNSRSEMNVSTLELGDSALYLCATSDEQFFGPGTRLTVL.

As for this clone: Other DNA sequences in this sample translate to the same CDR3. The chain couples TRBV5-4 to TRBJ2-2, with TRBD2 matching over 10 bases. The V gene's germline CDR1 is SGHNT and CDR2 YYREEE (reference sequence). CDR3 length: 15 residues. J lost 3 bases, V lost 4 bases, and 3 bases had no gene match. The CDR3 spells CASSPSGSYTGELFF. The DNA for the CDR3 is TGTGCCAGCAGCCCTAGCGGGAGCTACACCGGGGAGCTGTTTTTT.